This T cell receptor (beta chain) was identified in a study of T cell changes during pregnancy in multiple sclerosis. In germline, CDR1 is SNHLY, CDR2 FYNNEI. V was pared by 6 bases and J by 8 bases, with 2 bases of the junction left unmatched. This CDR3 region has 13 residues. The protocol was immunoSEQ multiplex PCR, while the TCRdb copy is restricted to in-frame clones and leaves out a portion. The sample includes about 79,000 clones, about 93% of them seen just once. The V gene is TRBV2, the J gene TRBJ2-1; 12 bases are a match to TRBD2. This TCR derives from a female donor in good health, enrolled as a control in a pregnancy study. The sequences come from peripheral blood, collected in the second trimester of pregnancy. CDR3 loop: CASRLAGGHEQFF. In DNA form, the CDR3 reads TGTGCCAGCAGACTAGCGGGGGGCCATGAGCAGTTCTTC.